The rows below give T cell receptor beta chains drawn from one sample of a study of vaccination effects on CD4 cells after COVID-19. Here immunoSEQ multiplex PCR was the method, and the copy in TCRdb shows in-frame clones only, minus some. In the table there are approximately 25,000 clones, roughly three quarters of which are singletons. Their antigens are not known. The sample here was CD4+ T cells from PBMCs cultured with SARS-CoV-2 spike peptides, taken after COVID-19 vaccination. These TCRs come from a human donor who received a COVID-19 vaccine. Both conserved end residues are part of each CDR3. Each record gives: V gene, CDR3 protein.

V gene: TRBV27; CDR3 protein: CASSRRAYNEQFF
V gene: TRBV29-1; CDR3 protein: CSVEDSGFNGQETQYF
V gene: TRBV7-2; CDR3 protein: CASRAPWLAWGEADTQYF
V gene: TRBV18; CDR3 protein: CASSPPAGGAYGEQFF
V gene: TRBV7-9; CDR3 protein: CASSLPLSGRSEQYF
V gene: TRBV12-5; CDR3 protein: CASGLGVISGRPGELFF
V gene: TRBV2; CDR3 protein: CASSETRESEQFF
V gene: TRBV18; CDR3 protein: CASSPVPAGASYEQYF
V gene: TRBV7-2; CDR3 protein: CASSPQSTRGSVQFF
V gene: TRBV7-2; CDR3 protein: CASSSAAQGNGETQYF
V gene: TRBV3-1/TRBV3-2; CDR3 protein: CASSQERRQPQHF
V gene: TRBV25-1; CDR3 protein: CASSEAGQGDNEQFF
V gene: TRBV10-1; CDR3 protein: CASSWTDTQYF
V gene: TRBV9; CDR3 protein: CASSARGATGELFF
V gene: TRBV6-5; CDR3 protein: CASTRDRVEKLFF
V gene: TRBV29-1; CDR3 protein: CSGREAYRQFF
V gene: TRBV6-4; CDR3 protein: CASSEGAGQGGYTF
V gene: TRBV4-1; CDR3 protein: CASSEFDDTQYF
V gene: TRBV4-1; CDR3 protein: CASSQDNRAEQDTQYF
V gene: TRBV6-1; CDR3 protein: CASSDSPQGINEKLFF
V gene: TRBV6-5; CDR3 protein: CASSFRGAVLDTQYF
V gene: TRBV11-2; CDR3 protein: CASSLGWLAGGAFF
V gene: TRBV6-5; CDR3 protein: CASRDDLGDTQYF
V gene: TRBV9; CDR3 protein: CASSPRGGSHYNEQFF
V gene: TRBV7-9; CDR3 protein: CASSLAGGGSGNTIYF
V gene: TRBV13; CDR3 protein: CASSSSGIWGRSSYEQYF
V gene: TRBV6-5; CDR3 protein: CASSYSGGAGNQPQHF
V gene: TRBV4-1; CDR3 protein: CASSQRQGLTEAFF
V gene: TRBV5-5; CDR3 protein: CASSLVRGASTDTQYF
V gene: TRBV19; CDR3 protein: CASSKQGSSYNEQFF